This T cell receptor beta chain is drawn from a study of cytomegalovirus exposure and HLA in healthy donors. At the level of the study: Earlier work reported 117 million unique TCR beta sequences from 170 million or so T cells. Study outcomes and limitations: 164 TCR beta chains were listed as cytomegalovirus-associated. For TCR beta chains, V- and J-gene trimming was later linked to a missense DCLRE1C variant.

13 Jbeta primers and 60 Vbeta primers were used for the PCR. The method was immunoSEQ multiplex PCR; TCRdb's version includes in-frame clones alone and lacks a portion of them. Of about 89,000 clones listed, roughly 79% are singletons. The germline CDR1 and CDR2 sequences are MDHEN and SYDVKM. The CDR3 is 12 residues long. V gave up 3 bases and J gave up 8 bases, with 10 bases separating them. About this clone itself: The antigen remains undetermined.

The chain couples TRBV28 to TRBJ1-2; TRBD1 might be the D (5 bases). The sequence was obtained from a male donor in good health and CMV-seronegative. The specimen was PBMCs. The CDR3 DNA follows: TGTGCCAGCAGTTTTCAGGGTTCAGGCTACACCTTC. It translates to CASSFQGSGYTF.